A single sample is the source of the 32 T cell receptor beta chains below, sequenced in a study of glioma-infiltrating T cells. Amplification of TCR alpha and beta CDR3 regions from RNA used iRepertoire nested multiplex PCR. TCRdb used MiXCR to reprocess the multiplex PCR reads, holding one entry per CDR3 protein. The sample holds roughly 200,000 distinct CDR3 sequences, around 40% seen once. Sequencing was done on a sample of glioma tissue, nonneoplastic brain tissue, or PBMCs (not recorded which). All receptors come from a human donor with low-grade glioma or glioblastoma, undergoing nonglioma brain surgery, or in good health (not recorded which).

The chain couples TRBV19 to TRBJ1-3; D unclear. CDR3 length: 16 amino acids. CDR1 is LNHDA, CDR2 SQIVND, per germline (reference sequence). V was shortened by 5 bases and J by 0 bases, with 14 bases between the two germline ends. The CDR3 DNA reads TGTGCCAGTAGTTCCGGTCGGCAGTACTCTGGAAACACCATATATTTT. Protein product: CASSSGRQYSGNTIYF.

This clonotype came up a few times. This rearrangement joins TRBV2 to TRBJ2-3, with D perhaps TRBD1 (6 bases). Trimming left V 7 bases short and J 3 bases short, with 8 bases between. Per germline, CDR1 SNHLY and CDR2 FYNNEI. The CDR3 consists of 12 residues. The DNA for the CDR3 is TGTGCCAGCAACACAGGGACAGATACGCAGTATTTT. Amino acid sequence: CASNTGTDTQYF.

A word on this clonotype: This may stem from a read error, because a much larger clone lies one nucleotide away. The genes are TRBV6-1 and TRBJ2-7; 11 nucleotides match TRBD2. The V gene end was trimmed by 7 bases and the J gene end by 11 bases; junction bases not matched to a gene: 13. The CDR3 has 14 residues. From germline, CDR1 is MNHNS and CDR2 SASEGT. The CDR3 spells CASKPNTGLAVEYF. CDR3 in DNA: TGTGCCAGCAAACCTAACACGGGACTAGCGGTGGAGTACTTC.

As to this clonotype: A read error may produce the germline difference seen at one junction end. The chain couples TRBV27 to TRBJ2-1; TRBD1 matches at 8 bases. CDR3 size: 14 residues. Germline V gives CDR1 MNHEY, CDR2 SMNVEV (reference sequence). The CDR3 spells CASSLTGVYNEQFF. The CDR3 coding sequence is TGTGCCAGCAGTCTGACAGGGGTGTACAATGAGCAATTCTTC.

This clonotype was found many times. The CDR3 nucleotides are TGTGCCAGCAGTTACTACAGAGAAGCTTTCTTT. Protein: CASSYYREAFF. The V and J genes are TRBV28 and TRBJ1-1; D not certain. The germline gives CDR1 MDHEN, CDR2 SYDVKM. V lost 4 bases to trimming and J lost 8 bases, with 8 bases between them. The CDR3 runs to 11 residues. The full variable domain, with the rest looked up from reference TRBV28 and TRBJ1-1, is DVKVTQSSRYLVKRTGEKVFLECVQDMDHENMFWYRQDPGLGLRLIYFSYDVKMKEKGDIPEGYSVSREKKERFSLILESASTNQTSMYLCASSYYREAFFGQGTRLTVV.

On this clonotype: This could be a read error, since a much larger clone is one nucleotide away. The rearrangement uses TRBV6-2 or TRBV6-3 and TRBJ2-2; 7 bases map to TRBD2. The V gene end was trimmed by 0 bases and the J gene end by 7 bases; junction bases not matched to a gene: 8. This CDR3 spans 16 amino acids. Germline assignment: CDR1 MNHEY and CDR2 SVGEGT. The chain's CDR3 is CASSYSRGSGGGELFF. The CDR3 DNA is TGTGCCAGCAGTTACTCCCGCGGGAGTGGGGGCGGGGAGCTGTTTTTT.

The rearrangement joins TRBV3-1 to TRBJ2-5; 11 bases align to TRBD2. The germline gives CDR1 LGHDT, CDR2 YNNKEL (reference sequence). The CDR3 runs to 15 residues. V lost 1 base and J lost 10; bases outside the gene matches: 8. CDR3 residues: CASSQVGLAGIIQYF. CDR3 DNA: TGTGCCAGCAGCCAAGTAGGACTAGCGGGTATAATCCAGTACTTC.

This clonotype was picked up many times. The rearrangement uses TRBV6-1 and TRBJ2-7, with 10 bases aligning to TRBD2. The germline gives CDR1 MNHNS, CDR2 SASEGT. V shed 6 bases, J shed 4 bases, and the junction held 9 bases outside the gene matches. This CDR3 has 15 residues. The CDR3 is CASSSSSGSFYEQYF. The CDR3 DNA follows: TGTGCCAGCAGCTCCTCTAGCGGGAGTTTTTACGAGCAGTACTTC.

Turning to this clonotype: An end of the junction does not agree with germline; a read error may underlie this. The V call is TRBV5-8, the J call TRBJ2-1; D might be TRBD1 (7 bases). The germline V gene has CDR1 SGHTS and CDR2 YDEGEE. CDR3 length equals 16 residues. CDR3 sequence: CASGLARGRTRPEQFF. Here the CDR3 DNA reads TGTGCCAGCGGCTTGGCCAGGGGGAGGACCCGCCCAGAGCAGTTCTTC.

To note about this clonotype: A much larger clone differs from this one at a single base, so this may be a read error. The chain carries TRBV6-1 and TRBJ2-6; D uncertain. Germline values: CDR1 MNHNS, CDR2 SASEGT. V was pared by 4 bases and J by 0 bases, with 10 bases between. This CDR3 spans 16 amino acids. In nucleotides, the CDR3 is TGTGCCAGCAGTGCCTTTCCAACCTCTGGGGCCAACGTCCTGACTTTC. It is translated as CASSAFPTSGANVLTF.

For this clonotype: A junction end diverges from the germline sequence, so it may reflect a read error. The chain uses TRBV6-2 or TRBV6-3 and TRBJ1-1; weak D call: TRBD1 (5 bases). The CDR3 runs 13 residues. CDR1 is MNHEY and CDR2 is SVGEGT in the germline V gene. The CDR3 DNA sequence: TGTGCCAACAGTTGGGGGGTACACACTGAAGCTTTCTTT. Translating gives CANSWGVHTEAFF.

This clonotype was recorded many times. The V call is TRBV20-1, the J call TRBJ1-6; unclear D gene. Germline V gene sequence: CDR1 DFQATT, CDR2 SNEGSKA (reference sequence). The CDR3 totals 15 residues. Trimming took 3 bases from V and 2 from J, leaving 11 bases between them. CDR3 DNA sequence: TGCAGTGCTAGCAAGGAAGCCCCCTATAATTCACCCCTCCACTTT. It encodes CSASKEAPYNSPLHF.

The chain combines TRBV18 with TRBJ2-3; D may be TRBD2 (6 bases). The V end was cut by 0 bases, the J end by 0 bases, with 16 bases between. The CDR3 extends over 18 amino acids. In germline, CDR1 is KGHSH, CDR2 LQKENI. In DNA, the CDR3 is TGTGCCAGCTCACCACCACCTGCGGGACGCACTAGCACAGATACGCAGTATTTT. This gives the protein CASSPPPAGRTSTDTQYF.

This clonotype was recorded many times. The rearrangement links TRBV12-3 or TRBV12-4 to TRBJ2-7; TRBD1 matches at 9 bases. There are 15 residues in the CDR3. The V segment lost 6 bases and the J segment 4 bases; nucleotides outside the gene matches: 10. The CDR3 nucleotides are TGTGCCAGCAGACCCCAGACAGGGGGTTTGTACGAGCAGTACTTC. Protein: CASRPQTGGLYEQYF.

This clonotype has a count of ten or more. CDR3: CASTGTKDYSPLHF. CDR3 DNA sequence: TGTGCCAGCACCGGGACCAAAGACTATTCACCCCTCCACTTT. The rearrangement uses TRBV2 and TRBJ1-6; TRBD1 is a possible D gene (5 bases). V was shortened by 7 bases and J by 8 bases, with 15 bases between the two germline ends. Germline V lookup: CDR1 SNHLY, CDR2 FYNNEI. The CDR3 covers 14 residues.

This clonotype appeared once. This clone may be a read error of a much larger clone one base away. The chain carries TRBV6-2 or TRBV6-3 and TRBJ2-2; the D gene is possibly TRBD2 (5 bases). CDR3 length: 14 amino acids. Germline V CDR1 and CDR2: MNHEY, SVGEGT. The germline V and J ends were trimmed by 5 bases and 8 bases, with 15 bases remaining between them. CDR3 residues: CASSHLPEAGELFF. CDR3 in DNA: TGTGCCAGCAGTCACCTTCCGGAGGCGGGGGAGCTGTTTTTT.

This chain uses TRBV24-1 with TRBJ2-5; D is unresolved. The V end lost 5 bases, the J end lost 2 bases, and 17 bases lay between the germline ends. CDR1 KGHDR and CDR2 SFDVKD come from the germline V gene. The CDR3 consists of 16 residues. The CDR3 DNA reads TGTGCCACCAGTGCCCCTGTGGTGGCTAGACAAGAGACCCAGTACTTC. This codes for CATSAPVVARQETQYF.

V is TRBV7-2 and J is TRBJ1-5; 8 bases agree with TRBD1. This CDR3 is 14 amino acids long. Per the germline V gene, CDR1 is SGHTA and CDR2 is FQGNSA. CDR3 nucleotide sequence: TGTGACAGAAGCCCAGGGGGCTTGAATCAGCCCCAGCATTTT. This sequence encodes CDRSPGGLNQPQHF.

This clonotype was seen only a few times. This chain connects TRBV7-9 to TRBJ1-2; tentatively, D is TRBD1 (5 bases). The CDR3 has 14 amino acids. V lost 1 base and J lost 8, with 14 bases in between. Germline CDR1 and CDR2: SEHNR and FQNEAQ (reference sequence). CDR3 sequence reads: CASSLEGQGGGYTF. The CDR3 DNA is TGTGCCAGCAGCTTAGAAGGGCAGGGAGGAGGCTACACCTTC.

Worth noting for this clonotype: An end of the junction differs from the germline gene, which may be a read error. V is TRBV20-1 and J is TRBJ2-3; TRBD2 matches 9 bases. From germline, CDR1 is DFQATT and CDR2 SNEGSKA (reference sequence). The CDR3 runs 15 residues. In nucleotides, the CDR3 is TGCGGTGCTAGGGGGCGGGAGGGCCTCACAGATACGCAGTATTTT. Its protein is CGARGREGLTDTQYF.

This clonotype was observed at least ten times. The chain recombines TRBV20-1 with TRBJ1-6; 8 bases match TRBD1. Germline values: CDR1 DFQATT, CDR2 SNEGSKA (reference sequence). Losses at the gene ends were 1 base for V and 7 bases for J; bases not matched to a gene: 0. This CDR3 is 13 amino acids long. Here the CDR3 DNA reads TGCAGTGCTAGAGGGACAGGGAATTCACCCCTCCACTTT. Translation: CSARGTGNSPLHF.

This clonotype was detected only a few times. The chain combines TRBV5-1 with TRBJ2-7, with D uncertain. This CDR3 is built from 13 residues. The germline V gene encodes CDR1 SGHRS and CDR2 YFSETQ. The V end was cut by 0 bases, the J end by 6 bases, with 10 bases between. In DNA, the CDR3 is TGCGCCAGCAGCTTGGATGGGGTATCCGAGCAGTACTTC. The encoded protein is CASSLDGVSEQYF.

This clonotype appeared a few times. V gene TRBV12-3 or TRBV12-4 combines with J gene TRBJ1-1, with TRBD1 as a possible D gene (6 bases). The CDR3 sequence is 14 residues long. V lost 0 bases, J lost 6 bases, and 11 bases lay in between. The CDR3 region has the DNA TGTGCCAGCAGTTTAGCGCAGGGGACCGCTGAAGCTTTCTTT. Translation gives CASSLAQGTAEAFF.

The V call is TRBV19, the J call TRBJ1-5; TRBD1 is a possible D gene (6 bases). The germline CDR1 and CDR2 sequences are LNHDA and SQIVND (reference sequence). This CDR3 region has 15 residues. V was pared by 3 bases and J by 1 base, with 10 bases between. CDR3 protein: CASSIRGVSNQPQHF. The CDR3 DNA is TGTGCCAGTAGTATTAGGGGGGTAAGCAATCAGCCCCAGCATTTT.

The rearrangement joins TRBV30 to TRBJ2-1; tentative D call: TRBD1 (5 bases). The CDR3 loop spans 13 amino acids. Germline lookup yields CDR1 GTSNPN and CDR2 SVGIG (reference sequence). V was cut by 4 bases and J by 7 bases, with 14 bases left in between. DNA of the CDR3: TGTGCCTGGAACCAGGGTGCTAATAATGAGCAGTTCTTC. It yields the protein CAWNQGANNEQFF.

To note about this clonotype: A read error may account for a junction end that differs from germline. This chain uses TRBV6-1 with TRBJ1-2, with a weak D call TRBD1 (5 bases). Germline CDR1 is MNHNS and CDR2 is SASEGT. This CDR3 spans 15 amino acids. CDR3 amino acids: CAISESTGSTGVYTF. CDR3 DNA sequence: TGTGCCATCAGTGAGTCCACAGGCTCCACCGGGGTCTACACCTTC.

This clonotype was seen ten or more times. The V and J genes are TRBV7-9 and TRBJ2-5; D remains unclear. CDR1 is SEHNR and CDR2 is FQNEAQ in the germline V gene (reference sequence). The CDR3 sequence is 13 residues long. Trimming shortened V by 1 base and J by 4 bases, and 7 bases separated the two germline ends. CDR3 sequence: CASSLDPGETQYF. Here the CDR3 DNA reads TGTGCCAGCAGCTTAGACCCCGGAGAGACCCAGTACTTC. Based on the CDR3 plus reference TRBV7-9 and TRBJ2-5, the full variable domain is DTGVSQNPRHKITKRGQNVTFRCDPISEHNRLYWYRQTLGQGPEFLTYFQNEAQLEKSRLLSDRFSAERPKGSFSTLEIQRTEQGDSAMYLCASSLDPGETQYFGPGTRLLVL.

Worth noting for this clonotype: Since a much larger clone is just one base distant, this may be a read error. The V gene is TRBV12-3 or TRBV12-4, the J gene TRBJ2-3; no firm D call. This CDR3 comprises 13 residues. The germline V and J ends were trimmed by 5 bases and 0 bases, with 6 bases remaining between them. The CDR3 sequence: CASSTGSTDTQYF. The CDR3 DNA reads TGTGCCAGCAGTACTGGGAGCACAGATACGCAGTATTTT.

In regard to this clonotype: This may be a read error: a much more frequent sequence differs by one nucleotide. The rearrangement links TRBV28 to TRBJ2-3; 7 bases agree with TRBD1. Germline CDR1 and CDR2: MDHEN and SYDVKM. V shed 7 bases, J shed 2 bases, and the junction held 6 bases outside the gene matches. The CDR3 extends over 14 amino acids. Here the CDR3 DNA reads TGTGCCAGCATTGGACAGGTGAACACAGATACGCAGTATTTT. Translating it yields CASIGQVNTDTQYF.

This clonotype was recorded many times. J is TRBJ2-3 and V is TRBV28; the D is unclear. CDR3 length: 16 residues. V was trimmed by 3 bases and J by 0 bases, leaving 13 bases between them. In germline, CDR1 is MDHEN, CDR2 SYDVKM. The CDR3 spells CASSLGSAASTDTQYF. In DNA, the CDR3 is TGTGCCAGCAGTTTGGGCAGCGCCGCTAGCACAGATACGCAGTATTTT.

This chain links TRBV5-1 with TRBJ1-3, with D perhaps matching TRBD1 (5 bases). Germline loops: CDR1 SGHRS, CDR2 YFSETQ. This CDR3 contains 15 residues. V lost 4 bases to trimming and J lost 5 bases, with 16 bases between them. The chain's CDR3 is CASSNQGPGRNTIYF. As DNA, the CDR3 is TGCGCCAGCAGCAACCAGGGTCCAGGTCGAAACACCATATATTTT. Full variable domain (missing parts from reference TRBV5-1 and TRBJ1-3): KAGVTQTPRYLIKTRGQQVTLSCSPISGHRSVSWYQQTPGQGLQFLFEYFSETQRNKGNFPGRFSGRQFSNSRSEMNVSTLELGDSALYLCASSNQGPGRNTIYFGEGSWLTVV.

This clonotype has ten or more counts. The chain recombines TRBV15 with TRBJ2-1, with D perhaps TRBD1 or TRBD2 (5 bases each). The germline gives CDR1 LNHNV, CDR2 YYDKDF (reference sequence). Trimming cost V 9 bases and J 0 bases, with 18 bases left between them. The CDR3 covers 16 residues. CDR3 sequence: CATSRGVQASYNEQFF. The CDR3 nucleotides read TGTGCCACGTCTAGAGGGGTACAGGCCTCCTACAATGAGCAGTTCTTC.